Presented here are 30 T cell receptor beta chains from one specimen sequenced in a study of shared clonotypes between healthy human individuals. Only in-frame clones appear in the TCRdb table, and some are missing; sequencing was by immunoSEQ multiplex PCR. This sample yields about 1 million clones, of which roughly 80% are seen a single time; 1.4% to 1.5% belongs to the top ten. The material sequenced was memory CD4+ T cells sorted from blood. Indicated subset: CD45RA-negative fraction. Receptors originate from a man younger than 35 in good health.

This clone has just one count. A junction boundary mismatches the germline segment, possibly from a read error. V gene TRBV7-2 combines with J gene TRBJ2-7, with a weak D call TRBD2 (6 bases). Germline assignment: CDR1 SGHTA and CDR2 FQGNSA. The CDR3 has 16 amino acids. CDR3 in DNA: TGCGCCAGCAGCCAAACCCTGGCTAGCGCACACTACGAGCAGTACTTC. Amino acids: CASSQTLASAHYEQYF.

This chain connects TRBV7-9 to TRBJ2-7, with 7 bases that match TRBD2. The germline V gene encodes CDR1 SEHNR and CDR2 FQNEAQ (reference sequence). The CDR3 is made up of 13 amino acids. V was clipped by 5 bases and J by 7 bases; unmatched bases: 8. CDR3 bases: TGTGCCAGCAGCGCGGCCGGGGGGTTGGAGCAGTACTTC. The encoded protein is CASSAAGGLEQYF. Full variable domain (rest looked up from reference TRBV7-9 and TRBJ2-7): DTGVSQNPRHKITKRGQNVTFRCDPISEHNRLYWYRQTLGQGPEFLTYFQNEAQLEKSRLLSDRFSAERPKGSFSTLEIQRTEQGDSAMYLCASSAAGGLEQYFGPGTRLTVT.

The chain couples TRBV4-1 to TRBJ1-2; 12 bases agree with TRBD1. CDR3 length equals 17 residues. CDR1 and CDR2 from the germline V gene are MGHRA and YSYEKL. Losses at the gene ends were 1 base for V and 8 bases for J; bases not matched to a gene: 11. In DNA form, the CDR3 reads TGCGCCAGCAGCCAAGGCGGGACCGGGACAGGGGGCCTCGGCTACACCTTC. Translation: CASSQGGTGTGGLGYTF.

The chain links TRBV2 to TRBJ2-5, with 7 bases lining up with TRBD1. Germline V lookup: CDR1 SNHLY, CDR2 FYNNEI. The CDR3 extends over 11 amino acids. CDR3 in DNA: TGTGGATCAGGGGGCCAAGAGACCCAGTACTTC. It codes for CGSGGQETQYF.

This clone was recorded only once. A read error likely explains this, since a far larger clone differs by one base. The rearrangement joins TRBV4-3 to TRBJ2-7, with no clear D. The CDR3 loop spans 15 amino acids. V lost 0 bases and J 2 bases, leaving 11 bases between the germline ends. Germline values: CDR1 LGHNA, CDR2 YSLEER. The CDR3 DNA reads TGCGCCAGCAGCCAAGATTGGGCAGCTACCTACGAGCAGTACTTC. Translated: CASSQDWAATYEQYF.

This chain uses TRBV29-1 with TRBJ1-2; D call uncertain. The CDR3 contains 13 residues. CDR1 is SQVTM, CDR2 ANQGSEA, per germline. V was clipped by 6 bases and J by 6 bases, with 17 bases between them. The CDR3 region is CSVRTGSRHGYTF. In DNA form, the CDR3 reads TGCAGCGTGAGGACCGGGTCCAGGCATGGCTACACCTTC. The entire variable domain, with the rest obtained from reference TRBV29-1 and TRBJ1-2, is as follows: SAVISQKPSRDICQRGTSLTIQCQVDSQVTMMFWYRQQPGQSLTLIATANQGSEATYESGFVIDKFPISRPNLTFSTLTVSNMSPEDSSIYLCSVRTGSRHGYTFGSGTRLTVV.

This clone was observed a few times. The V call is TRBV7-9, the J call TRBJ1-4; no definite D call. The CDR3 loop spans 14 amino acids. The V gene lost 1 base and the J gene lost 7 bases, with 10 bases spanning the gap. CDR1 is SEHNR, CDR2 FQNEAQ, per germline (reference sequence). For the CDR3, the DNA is TGTGCCAGCAGCTTAGGAGTGAATGGTGAAAAACTGTTTTTT. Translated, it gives CASSLGVNGEKLFF.

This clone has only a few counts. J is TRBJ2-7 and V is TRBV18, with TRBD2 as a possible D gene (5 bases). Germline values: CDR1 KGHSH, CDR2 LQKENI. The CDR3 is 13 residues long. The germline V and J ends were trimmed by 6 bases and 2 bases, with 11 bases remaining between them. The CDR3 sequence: CASSRAGAYEQYF. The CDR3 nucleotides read TGTGCCAGCTCGCGGGCGGGTGCCTACGAGCAGTACTTC.

The CDR3 DNA reads TGTGCCAGCAGTGAAGGGGATCGGGGGGTTCTGTACTTC. Protein: CASSEGDRGVLYF. The V gene is TRBV25-1, the J gene TRBJ2-4, with 7 bases fitting TRBD2. V trimming: 2 bases; J trimming: 15 bases; junction bases outside the gene matches: 10. This CDR3 is 13 amino acids long. The V gene's germline CDR1 is MGHDK and CDR2 SYGVNS.

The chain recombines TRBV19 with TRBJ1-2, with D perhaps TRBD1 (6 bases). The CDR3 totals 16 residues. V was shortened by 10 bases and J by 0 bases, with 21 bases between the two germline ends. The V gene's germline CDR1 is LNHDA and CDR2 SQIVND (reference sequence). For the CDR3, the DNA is TGTGCCACCCAACCGGGACAAGGCTTGTCTAACTATGGCTACACCTTC. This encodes CATQPGQGLSNYGYTF.

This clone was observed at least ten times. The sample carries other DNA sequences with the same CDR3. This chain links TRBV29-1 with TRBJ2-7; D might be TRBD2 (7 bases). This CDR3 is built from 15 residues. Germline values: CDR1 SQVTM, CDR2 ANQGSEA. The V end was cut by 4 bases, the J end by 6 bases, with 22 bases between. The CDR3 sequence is CSVASSGGGPSEQYF. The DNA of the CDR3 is TGCAGCGTTGCGTCTAGCGGAGGGGGACCGTCCGAGCAGTACTTC.

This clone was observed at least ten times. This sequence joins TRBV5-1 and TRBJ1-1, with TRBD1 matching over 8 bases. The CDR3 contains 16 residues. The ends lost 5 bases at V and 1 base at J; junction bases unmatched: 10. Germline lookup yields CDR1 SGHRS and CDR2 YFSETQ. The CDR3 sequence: CASSRTADRANTEAFF. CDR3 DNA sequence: TGCGCCAGCAGTCGTACCGCGGACAGGGCGAACACTGAAGCTTTCTTT.

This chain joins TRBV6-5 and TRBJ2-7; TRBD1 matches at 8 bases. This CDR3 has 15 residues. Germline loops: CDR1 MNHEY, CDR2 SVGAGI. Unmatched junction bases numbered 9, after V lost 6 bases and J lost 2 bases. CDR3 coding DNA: TGTGCCAGCAGACTAAAAAGGACAGGGACCTACGAGCAGTACTTC. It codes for CASRLKRTGTYEQYF.

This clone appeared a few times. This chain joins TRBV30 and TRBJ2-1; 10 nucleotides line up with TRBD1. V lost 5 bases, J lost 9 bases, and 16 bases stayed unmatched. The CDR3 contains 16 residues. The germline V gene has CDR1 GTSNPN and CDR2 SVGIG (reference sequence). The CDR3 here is CAWDRGLVGTGGEQFF. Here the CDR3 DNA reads TGTGCCTGGGACAGGGGGCTAGTAGGGACTGGGGGTGAGCAGTTCTTC.

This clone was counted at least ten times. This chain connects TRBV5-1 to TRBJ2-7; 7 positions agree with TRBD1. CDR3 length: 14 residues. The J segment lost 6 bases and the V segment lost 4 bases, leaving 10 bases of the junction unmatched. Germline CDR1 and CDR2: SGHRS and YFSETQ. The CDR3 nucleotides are TGCGCCAGCAGCCCGGGACAGCCTGGGGGCGAGCAGTACTTC. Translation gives CASSPGQPGGEQYF.

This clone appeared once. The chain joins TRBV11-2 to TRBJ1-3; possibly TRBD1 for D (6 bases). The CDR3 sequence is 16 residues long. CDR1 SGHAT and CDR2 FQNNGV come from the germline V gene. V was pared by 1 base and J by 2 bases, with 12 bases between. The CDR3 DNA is TGTGCCAGCAGCTTAGTGATTGGGGGCGCTGGAAACACCATATATTTT. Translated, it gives CASSLVIGGAGNTIYF.

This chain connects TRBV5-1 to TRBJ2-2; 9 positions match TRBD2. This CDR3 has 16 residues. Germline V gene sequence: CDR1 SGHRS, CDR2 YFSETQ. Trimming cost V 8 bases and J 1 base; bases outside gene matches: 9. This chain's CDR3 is CASRTPSGMNTGELFF. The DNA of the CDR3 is TGCGCCAGTAGAACCCCTAGCGGGATGAACACCGGGGAGCTGTTTTTT.

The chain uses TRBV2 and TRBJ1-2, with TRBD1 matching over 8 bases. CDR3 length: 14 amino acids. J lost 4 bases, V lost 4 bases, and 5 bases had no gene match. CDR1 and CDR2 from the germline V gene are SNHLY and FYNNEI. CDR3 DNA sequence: TGTGCCAGCAGTGCTAAGGACAGGGCCTATGGCTACACCTTC. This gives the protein CASSAKDRAYGYTF.

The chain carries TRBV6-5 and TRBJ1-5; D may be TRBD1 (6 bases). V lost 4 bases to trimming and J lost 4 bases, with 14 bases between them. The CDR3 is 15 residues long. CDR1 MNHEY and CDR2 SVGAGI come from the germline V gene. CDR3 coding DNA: TGTGCCAGCAGTTCCACGGACAGCCCTAATCAGCCCCAGCATTTT. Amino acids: CASSSTDSPNQPQHF.

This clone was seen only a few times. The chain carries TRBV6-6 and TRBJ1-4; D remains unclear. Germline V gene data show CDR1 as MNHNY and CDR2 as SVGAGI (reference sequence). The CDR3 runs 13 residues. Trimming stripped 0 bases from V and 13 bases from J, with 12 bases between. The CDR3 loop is CASSYSGPGALFF. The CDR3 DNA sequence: TGTGCCAGCAGTTACTCCGGACCGGGAGCACTGTTTTTT.

The CDR3 nucleotides read TGTGCCAGCAGCTTAGCCCTTGGGGCGACGACGATGAACACTGAAGCTTTCTTT. Its protein is CASSLALGATTMNTEAFF. The V gene is TRBV13, the J gene TRBJ1-1; D might be TRBD1 (5 bases). The CDR3 is 18 amino acids. Germline assignment: CDR1 PRHDT and CDR2 FYEKMQ (reference sequence). The V end lost 1 base, the J end lost 0 bases, and 18 bases lay between the germline ends.

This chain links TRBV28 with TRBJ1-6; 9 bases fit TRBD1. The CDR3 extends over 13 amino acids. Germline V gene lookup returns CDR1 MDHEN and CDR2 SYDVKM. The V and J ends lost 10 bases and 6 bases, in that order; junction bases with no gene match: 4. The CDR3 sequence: CATHRGRNSPLHF. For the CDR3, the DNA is TGTGCCACTCACAGGGGGCGTAATTCACCCCTCCACTTT. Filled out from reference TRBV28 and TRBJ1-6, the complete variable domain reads DVKVTQSSRYLVKRTGEKVFLECVQDMDHENMFWYRQDPGLGLRLIYFSYDVKMKEKGDIPEGYSVSREKKERFSLILESASTNQTSMYLCATHRGRNSPLHFGNGTRLTVT.

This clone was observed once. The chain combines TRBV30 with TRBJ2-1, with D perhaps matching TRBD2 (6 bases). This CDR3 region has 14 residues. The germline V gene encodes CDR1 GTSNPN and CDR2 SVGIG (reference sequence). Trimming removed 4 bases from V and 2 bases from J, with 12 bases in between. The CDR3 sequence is CAWTGGSAYNEQFF. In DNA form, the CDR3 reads TGTGCCTGGACCGGGGGTAGCGCCTACAATGAGCAGTTCTTC.

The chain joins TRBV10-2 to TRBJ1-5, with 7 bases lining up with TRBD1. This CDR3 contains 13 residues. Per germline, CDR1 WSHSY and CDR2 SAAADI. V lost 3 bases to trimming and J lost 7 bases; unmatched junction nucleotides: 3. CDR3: CASSEYRGQPQHF. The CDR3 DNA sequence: TGCGCCAGCAGTGAATACAGGGGCCAGCCCCAGCATTTT.

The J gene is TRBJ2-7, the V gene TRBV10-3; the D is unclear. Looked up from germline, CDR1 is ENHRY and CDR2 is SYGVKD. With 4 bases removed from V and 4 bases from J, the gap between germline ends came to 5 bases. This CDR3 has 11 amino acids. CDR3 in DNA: TGTGCCATCAGTGGAGCTTACGAGCAGTACTTC. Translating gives CAISGAYEQYF.

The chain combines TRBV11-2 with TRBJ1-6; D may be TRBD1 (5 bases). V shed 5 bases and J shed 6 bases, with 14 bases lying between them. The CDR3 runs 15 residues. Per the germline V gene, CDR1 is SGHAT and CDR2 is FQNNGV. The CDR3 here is CASSPQFGGNSPLHF. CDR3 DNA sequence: TGTGCCAGCAGCCCTCAATTCGGGGGTAATTCACCCCTCCACTTT.

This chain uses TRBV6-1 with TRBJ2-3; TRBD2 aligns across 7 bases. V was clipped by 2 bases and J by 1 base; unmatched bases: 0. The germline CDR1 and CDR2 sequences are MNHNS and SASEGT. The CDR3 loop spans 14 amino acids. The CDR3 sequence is CASSERGGTDTQYF. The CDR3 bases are TGTGCCAGCAGTGAACGGGGGGGCACAGATACGCAGTATTTT.

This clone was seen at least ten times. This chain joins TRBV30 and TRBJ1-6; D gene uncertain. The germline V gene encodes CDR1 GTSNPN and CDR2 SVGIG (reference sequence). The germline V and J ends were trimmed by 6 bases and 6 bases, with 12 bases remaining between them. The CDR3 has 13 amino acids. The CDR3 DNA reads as TGTGCCTGCTCCGAGGCAGCTAATTCACCCCTCCACTTT. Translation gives CACSEAANSPLHF.

The DNA of the CDR3 is TGCGCCAGCAGCTTGGTGATCGCTAGCGGGAGGTCCGGTAACACCGGGGAGCTGTTTTTT. Translating it yields CASSLVIASGRSGNTGELFF. The gene calls are TRBV5-1 and TRBJ2-2; 11 nucleotides line up with TRBD2. The junction had 12 bases not matched to a gene; V was cut back by 0 bases and J by 2 bases. CDR1 and CDR2 (germline): SGHRS, YFSETQ. The CDR3 is made up of 20 amino acids.

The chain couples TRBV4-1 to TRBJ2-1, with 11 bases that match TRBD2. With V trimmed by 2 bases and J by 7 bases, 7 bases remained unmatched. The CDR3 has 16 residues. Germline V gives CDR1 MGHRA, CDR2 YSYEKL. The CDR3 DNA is TGCGCCAGCAGCCAATCACCTAGCGGGAGGATAAATGAGCAGTTCTTC. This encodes CASSQSPSGRINEQFF.